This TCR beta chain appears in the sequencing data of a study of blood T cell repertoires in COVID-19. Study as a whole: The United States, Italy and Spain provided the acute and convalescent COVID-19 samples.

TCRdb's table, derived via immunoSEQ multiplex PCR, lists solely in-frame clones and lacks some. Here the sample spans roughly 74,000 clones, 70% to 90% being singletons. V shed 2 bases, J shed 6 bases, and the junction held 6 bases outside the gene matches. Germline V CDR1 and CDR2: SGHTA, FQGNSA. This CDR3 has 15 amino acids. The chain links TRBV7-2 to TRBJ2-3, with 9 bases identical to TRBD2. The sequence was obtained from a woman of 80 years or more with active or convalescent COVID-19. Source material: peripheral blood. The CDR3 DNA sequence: TGTGCCAGCAGCTTAAGACTAGCGGCCCGGGATACGCAGTATTTT. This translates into CASSLRLAARDTQYF.